This TCR beta chain was sequenced during a study of T cells expressing NK-cell markers. The CDR3 covers 15 residues. After re-calling the 5' RACE reads, TCRdb lists one entry per CDR3 protein, DNA absent. Its table lists 150,000 to 200,000 distinct CDR3 sequences. The TCR was taken from a man aged 18-75 years in good health. Sequencing was carried out using blood T cells: a sorted CD56 or NKG2C T cell subset, CD4+ or CD8+ T cells, or bulk PBMC T cells (not recorded which). The chain combines TRBV12-3 or TRBV12-4 with TRBJ1-3; checking the TCRdb D call of TRBD1 is not possible without DNA. The CDR3: CASHSGIYSGNTIYF.